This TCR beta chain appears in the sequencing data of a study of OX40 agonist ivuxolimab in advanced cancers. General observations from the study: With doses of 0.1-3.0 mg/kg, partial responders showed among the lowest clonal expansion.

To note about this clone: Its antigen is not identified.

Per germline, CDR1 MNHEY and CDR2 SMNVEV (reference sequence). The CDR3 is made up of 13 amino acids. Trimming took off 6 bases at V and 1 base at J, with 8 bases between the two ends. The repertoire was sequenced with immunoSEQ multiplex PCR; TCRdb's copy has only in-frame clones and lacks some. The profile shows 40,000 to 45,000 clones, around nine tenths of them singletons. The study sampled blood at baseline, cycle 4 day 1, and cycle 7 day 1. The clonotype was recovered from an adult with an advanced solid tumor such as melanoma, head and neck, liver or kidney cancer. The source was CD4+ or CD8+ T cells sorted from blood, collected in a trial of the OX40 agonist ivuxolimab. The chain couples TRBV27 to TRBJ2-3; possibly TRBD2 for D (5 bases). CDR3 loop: CASRSRGTDTQYF. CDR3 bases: TGTGCCAGCAGGTCGAGGGGCACAGATACGCAGTATTTT.